The clone carrying this TCR beta chain occurred once. The data stem from a study of blood T cell repertoires in COVID-19. Germline CDR1 SQVTM, CDR2 ANQGSEA. The ends were cut back, 0 bases at V and 4 bases at J, with 7 bases in the middle. The CDR3 length is 12 residues. In the original workflow: Nucleated cell number was recorded as an estimate derived from reference gene primer amplification. The data were produced by immunoSEQ multiplex PCR, yet TCRdb's version contains in-frame clones alone and is incomplete. V and J calls and clone size are given by that table; D and trimming were obtained from the DNA. The repertoire has about 70,000 clones, more than 75% of them found once; the top ten carry 8% to 10%.

This sequence joins TRBV29-1 and TRBJ2-7; no definite D call. Sequenced sample: peripheral blood. The clonotype comes from a human donor in a cohort sampled during active COVID-19. Here the CDR3 reads CSVEDVEYEQYF. DNA for the CDR3: TGCAGCGTTGAAGATGTGGAGTACGAGCAGTACTTC.